The 13 T cell receptor beta chains below come from one sample, sequenced in a study of T cells in narcolepsy. Sequenced by immunoSEQ multiplex PCR; TCRdb stores in-frame clones only, minus some. The table lists about 27,000 clones, 86% of them singletons. The sample consisted of CD45RA- memory CD4+ T cells from PBMCs. Receptors were obtained from a human donor with narcolepsy.

This clone turned up a few times. The chain employs TRBV5-4 and TRBJ2-7; 7 bases fit TRBD1. V was pared by 4 bases and J by 0 bases, with 10 bases of the junction left unmatched. Germline values: CDR1 SGHNT, CDR2 YYREEE (reference sequence). The CDR3 loop spans 16 amino acids. The CDR3 nucleotides are TGTGCCAGCAGCCCCAGACAGGGTGGGACCTCCTACGAGCAGTACTTC. This encodes CASSPRQGGTSYEQYF.

The V call is TRBV16, the J call TRBJ2-1; 7 positions match TRBD2. The CDR3 is 15 residues long. CDR1 is KGHSY and CDR2 is FQNENV in the germline V gene. The V segment lost 4 bases and the J segment 4 bases; nucleotides outside the gene matches: 7. The CDR3 loop reads CASSLGGGTYNEQFF. CDR3 coding DNA: TGTGCCAGCAGCCTCGGGGGAGGGACTTACAATGAGCAGTTCTTC.

V is TRBV4-1 and J is TRBJ2-4; 11 bases map to TRBD1. Germline values: CDR1 MGHRA, CDR2 YSYEKL. This CDR3 region has 16 residues. The trim removed 1 base at V and 9 bases at J, leaving 8 bases unmatched. This CDR3 reads CASSQGTGGEDSIQYF. For the CDR3, the DNA is TGCGCCAGCAGCCAAGGGACAGGGGGCGAAGACAGCATTCAGTACTTC.

In this sample, this clone turned up once. The V and J genes are TRBV5-1 and TRBJ2-1; TRBD2 matches at 8 bases. Germline CDR1 is SGHRS and CDR2 is YFSETQ. With V trimmed by 0 bases and J by 3 bases, 2 bases remained unmatched. The CDR3 is 15 residues long. As DNA, the CDR3 is TGCGCCAGCAGCTTGGGGCTAGCGGGCTACAATGAGCAGTTCTTC. Translated: CASSLGLAGYNEQFF.

The chain uses TRBV7-2 and TRBJ1-6; the D gene is possibly TRBD1 (6 bases). The CDR3 spans 15 residues. Per the germline V gene, CDR1 is SGHTA and CDR2 is FQGNSA. The V end was cut by 5 bases, the J end by 9 bases, with 17 bases between. DNA of the CDR3: TGTGCCAGCAGCCCCGATCCAGGGGAAGGTTCACCCCTCCACTTT. Translating it yields CASSPDPGEGSPLHF.

V gene TRBV18 combines with J gene TRBJ1-2; TRBD1 is a possible D gene (5 bases). The CDR3 is 18 amino acids. Per germline, CDR1 KGHSH and CDR2 LQKENI. Trimming removed 5 bases at V and 1 base at J, with 23 bases between. The CDR3: CASSLTTELAMSNYGYTF. As DNA, the CDR3 is TGTGCCAGCTCATTGACGACAGAGTTGGCAATGAGTAACTATGGCTACACCTTC. Combining the CDR3 with reference TRBV18 and TRBJ1-2 gives the whole variable domain NAGVMQNPRHLVRRRGQEARLRCSPMKGHSHVYWYRQLPEEGLKFMVYLQKENIIDESGMPKERFSAEFPKEGPSILRIQQVVRGDSAAYFCASSLTTELAMSNYGYTFGSGTRLTVV.

The CDR3 loop reads CATSRTGAQGGANVLTF. The CDR3, as DNA: TGTGCCACCAGCCGGACAGGGGCCCAAGGTGGGGCCAACGTCCTGACTTTC. The chain links TRBV15 to TRBJ2-6; 9 bases match TRBD1. The CDR3 covers 17 residues. V was pared by 5 bases and J by 3 bases, with 8 bases of the junction left unmatched. The germline CDR1 and CDR2 sequences are LNHNV and YYDKDF (reference sequence).

In this sample, this clone turned up once. The V call is TRBV4-1, the J call TRBJ1-4; TRBD1 matches 10 bases. J gave up 5 bases and V 4 bases, and 1 base lay outside the gene matches. The CDR3 runs 14 residues. CDR1 is MGHRA and CDR2 is YSYEKL in the germline V gene. CDR3 loop: CASSLGQGNEKLFF. Written as DNA, the CDR3 is TGCGCCAGCAGCCTGGGACAGGGGAATGAAAAACTGTTTTTT.

V gene TRBV5-6 combines with J gene TRBJ1-4; D not certain. The CDR3 spans 15 residues. The V gene lost 1 base and the J gene lost 8 bases, with 15 bases spanning the gap. The germline CDR1 and CDR2 sequences are SGHDT and YYEEEE. The chain's CDR3 is CASSLSQAATEKLFF. CDR3 bases: TGTGCCAGCAGCTTGAGCCAAGCCGCTACCGAAAAACTGTTTTTT.

The chain links TRBV5-4 to TRBJ2-1; D ambiguous. This CDR3 spans 18 amino acids. Trimming shortened V by 0 bases and J by 0 bases, and 16 bases separated the two germline ends. Germline-derived CDR1 and CDR2 are SGHNT and YYREEE (reference sequence). The DNA for the CDR3 is TGTGCCAGCAGCTTGGGCGGTCAGTTTGCGAGCTCCTACAATGAGCAGTTCTTC. Its protein product is CASSLGGQFASSYNEQFF.

Remarks on this clone: Given the absence of the conserved phenylalanine or tryptophan at the CDR3 end, a read error is likely. The DNA is omitted, as the CDR3 cannot be located on it reliably, and the CDR3 follows TCRdb's listing. The rearrangement links TRBV28 to TRBJ1-2; the D call of TRBD1 is as the table states it, not checked on the DNA. Germline V CDR1 and CDR2: MDHEN, SYDVKM. The CDR3 length equals 8 residues, ends included. This CDR3 reads CATDRGLI.

This clone was detected once. The V and J genes are TRBV5-1 and TRBJ1-4; TRBD1 agrees at 7 bases. Germline values: CDR1 SGHRS, CDR2 YFSETQ. V was clipped by 10 bases and J by 6 bases; unmatched bases: 6. CDR3 length equals 12 residues. CDR3 residues: CAPTDRDEKLFF. The CDR3 DNA reads TGCGCCCCTACCGACAGGGATGAAAAACTGTTTTTT. The variable domain in full, with the rest retrieved from reference TRBV5-1 and TRBJ1-4, is KAGVTQTPRYLIKTRGQQVTLSCSPISGHRSVSWYQQTPGQGLQFLFEYFSETQRNKGNFPGRFSGRQFSNSRSEMNVSTLELGDSALYLCAPTDRDEKLFFGSGTQLSVL.

V is TRBV6-1 and J is TRBJ2-1, with D tentatively TRBD2 (6 bases). The CDR3 runs 14 residues. The V gene's germline CDR1 is MNHNS and CDR2 SASEGT. The germline V and J ends were trimmed by 10 bases and 2 bases, with 15 bases remaining between them. The CDR3 sequence is CATAARGPYNEQFF. The CDR3 coding sequence is TGTGCCACCGCCGCGCGGGGCCCCTACAATGAGCAGTTCTTC.